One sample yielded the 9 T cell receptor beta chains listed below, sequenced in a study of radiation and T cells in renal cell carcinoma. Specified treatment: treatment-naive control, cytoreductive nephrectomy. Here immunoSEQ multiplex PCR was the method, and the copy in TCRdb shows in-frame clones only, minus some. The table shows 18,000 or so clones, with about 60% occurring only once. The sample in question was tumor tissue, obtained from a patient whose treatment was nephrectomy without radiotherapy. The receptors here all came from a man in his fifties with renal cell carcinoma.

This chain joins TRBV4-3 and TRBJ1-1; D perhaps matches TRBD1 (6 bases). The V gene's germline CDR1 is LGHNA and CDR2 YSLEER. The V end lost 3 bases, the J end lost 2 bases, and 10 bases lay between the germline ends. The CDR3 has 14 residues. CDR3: CASSQQQGNTEAFF. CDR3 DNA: TGCGCCAGCAGCCAGCAACAGGGAAACACTGAAGCTTTCTTT.

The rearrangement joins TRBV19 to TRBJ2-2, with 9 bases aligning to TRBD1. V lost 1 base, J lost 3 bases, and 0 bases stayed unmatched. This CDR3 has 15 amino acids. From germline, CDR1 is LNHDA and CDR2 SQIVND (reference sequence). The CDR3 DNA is TGTGCCAGTAGTATAGGACAGGGGGACACCGGGGAGCTGTTTTTT. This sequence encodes CASSIGQGDTGELFF. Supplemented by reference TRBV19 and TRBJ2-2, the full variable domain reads DGGITQSPKYLFRKEGQNVTLSCEQNLNHDAMYWYRQDPGQGLRLIYYSQIVNDFQKGDIAEGYSVSREKKESFPLTVTSAQKNPTAFYLCASSIGQGDTGELFFGEGSRLTVL.

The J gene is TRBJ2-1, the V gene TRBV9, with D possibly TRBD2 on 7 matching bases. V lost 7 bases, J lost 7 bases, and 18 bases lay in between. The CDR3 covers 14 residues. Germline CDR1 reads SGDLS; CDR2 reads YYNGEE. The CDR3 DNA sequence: TGTGCCAGCGGCACGCGGGGGCGGGGTAATGAGCAGTTCTTC. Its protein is CASGTRGRGNEQFF.

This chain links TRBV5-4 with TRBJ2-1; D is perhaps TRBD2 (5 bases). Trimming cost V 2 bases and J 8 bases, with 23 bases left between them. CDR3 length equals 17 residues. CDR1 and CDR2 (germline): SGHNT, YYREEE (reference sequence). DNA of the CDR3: TGTGCCAGCAGCTTCGCACCCCGGCGGGCATCATCCGATGAGCAGTTCTTC. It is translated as CASSFAPRRASSDEQFF.

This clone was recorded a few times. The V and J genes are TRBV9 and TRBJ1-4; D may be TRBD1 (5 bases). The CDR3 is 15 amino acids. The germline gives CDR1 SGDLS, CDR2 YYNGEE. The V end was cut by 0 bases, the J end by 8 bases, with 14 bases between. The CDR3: CASSVVMGDGEKLFF. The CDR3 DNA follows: TGTGCCAGCAGCGTAGTTATGGGGGACGGGGAAAAACTGTTTTTT.

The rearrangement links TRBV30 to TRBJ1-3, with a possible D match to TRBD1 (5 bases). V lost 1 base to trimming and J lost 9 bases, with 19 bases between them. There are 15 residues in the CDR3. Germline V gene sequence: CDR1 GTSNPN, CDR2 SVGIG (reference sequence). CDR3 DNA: TGTGCCTGGAGTGCCCGGCGGGCCGGGGGGGGCACCATATATTTT. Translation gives CAWSARRAGGGTIYF.

CDR3 DNA: TGTGCCAGCAAAGGGGACAGGGATGGCTACACCTTC. It is translated as CASKGDRDGYTF. V usage is TRBV7-9 and J usage is TRBJ1-2, with 9 nucleotides matching TRBD1. Trimming cost V 7 bases and J 6 bases; bases outside gene matches: 3. Germline values: CDR1 SEHNR, CDR2 FQNEAQ (reference sequence). The CDR3 sequence is 12 residues long.

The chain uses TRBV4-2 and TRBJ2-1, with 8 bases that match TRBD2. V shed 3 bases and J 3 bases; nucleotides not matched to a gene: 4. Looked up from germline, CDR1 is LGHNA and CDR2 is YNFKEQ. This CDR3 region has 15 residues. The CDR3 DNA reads TGTGCCAGCAGCCACCGTAGCGGGAACTACAATGAGCAGTTCTTC. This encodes CASSHRSGNYNEQFF.

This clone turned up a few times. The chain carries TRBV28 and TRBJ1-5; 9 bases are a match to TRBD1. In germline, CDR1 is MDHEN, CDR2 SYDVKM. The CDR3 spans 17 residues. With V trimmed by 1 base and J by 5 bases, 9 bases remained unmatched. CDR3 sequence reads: CASSLYLPGQGDQPQHF. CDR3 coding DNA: TGTGCCAGCAGTTTATACCTCCCGGGACAGGGAGATCAGCCCCAGCATTTT.